This entry concerns a single T cell receptor beta chain. Its target is unknown. Sequenced by immunoSEQ multiplex PCR; TCRdb stores in-frame clones only, minus some. The sample contains tens of thousands of clones, around 92% of which appear only once. This sample stems from a study of cytomegalovirus exposure and HLA in healthy donors. Study-level results: Using the classifier, cytomegalovirus status was reportedly diagnosed with high specificity and sensitivity. Subsequent analysis of the 120 or so validation repertoires found a tendency for first-cohort TCR clusters to co-occur. A few chains linked to CMV were shown in vitro to be specific for CMV antigens.

The receptor was isolated from a woman between 18 and 29 years old in good health and CMV-seronegative. The specimen sequenced was PBMCs.

CDR3 sequence reads: CASSNVLGSYEQYF. DNA of the CDR3: TGTGCCAGCAGCAATGTGCTAGGATCCTACGAGCAGTACTTC. The chain employs TRBV11-2 and TRBJ2-7, with D hard to call. Trimming removed 5 bases from V and 1 base from J, with 12 bases in between. This CDR3 region has 14 residues. Germline V CDR1 and CDR2: SGHAT, FQNNGV.